This TCR beta chain appears in the sequencing data of a study of CD8+ T cells in alopecia areata. Extraction of RNA preceded its reverse transcription into cDNA, which served as the sequencing template. TCRdb keeps only in-frame clones here, not all; method: immunoSEQ multiplex PCR. This sample has hundreds of thousands of clones, with roughly 63% found just once. Treatment denoted: oral pan-JAK inhibitor, 5-10 mg twice daily. Peripheral blood, together with lesional scalp punch biopsies, was collected from alopecia areata patients. Trimming took off 3 bases at V and 6 bases at J, with 15 bases between the two ends. CDR1 is SGDLS and CDR2 is YYNGEE in the germline V gene. The CDR3 extends over 15 amino acids.

The material was CD4+ T cells sorted from blood, obtained between weeks 51 and 52, from a patient treated with tofacitinib. The chain couples TRBV9 to TRBJ2-2; possibly TRBD1 or TRBD2 for D (6 bases each). The origin of this receptor is a human donor with alopecia areata. CDR3 bases: TGTGCCAGCAGCGCTCGAGGGGGGTTCGCCGGGGAGCTGTTTTTT. This gives the protein CASSARGGFAGELFF.